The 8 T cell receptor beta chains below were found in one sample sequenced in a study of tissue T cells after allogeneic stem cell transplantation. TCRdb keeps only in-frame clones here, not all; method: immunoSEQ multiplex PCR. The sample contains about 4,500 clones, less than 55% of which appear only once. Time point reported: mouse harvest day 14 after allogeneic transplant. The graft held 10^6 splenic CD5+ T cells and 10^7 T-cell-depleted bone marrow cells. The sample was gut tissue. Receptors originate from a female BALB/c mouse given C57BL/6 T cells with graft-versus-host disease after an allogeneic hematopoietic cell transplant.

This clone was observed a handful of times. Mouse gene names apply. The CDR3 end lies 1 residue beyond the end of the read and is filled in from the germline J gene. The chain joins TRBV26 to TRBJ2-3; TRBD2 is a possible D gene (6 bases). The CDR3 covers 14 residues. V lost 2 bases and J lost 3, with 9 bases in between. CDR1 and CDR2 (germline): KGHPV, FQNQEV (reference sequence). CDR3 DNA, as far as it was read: TGTGCCAGCAGTCTGCTGGGGAGGGCAGAAACGCTGTAT. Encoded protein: CASSLLGRAETLY. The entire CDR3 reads CASSLLGRAETLYF. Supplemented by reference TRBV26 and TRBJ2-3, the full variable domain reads NSKVIQTPRYLVKGQGQKAKMRCIPEKGHPVVFWYQQNKNNEFKFLINFQNQEVLQQIDMTEKRFSAECPSNSPCSLEIQSSEAGDSALYLCASSLLGRAETLYFGSGTRLTVL.

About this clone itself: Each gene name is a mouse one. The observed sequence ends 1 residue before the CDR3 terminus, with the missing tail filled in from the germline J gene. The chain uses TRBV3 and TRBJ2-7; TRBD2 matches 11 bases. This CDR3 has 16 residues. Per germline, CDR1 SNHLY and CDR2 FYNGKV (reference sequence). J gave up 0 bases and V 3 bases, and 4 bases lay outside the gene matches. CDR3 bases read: TGTGCCAGCAGCTTTCGACTGGGGGGGAGCTCCTATGAACAGTAC. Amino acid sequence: CASSFRLGGSSYEQY. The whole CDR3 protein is CASSFRLGGSSYEQYF.

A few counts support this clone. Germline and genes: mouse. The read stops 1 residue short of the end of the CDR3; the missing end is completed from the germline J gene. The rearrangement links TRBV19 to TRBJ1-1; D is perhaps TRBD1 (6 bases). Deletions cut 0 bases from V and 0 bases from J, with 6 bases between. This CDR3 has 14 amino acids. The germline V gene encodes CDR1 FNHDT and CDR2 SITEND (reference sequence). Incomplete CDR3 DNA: TGTGCCAGCAGTATAGGGACAGCAAACACAGAAGTCTTC. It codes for CASSIGTANTEVF. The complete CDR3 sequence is CASSIGTANTEVFF.

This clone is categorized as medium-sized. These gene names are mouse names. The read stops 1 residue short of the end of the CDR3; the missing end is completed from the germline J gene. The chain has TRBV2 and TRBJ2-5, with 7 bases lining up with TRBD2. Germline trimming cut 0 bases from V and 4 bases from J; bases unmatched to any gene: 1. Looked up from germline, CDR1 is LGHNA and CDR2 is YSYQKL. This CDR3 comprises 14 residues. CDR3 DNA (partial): TGTGCCAGCAGCCAAGATGGGGGGAAAGACACCCAGTAC. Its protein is CASSQDGGKDTQY. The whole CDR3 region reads CASSQDGGKDTQYF.

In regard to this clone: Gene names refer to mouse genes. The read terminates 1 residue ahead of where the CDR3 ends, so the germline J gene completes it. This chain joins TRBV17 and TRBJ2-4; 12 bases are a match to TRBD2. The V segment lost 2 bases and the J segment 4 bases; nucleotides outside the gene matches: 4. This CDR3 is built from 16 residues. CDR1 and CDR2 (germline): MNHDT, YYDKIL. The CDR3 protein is CASSRPRTGGENTLYF. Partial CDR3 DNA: TGTGCTAGCAGTAGACCCCGGACTGGGGGGGAAAACACCTTGTAC. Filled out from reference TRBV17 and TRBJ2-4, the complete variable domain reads DTTVKQNPRYKLARVGKPVNLICSQTMNHDTMYWYQKKPNQAPKLLLFYYDKILNREADTFEKFQSSRPNNSFCSLYIGSAGLEYSAMYLCASSRPRTGGENTLYFGAGTRLSVL.

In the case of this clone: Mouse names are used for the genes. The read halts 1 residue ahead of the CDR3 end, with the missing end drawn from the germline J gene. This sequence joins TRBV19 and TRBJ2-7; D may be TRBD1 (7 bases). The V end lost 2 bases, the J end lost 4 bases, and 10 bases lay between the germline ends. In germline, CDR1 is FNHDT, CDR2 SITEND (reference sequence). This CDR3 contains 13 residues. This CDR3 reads CASSIAGGYEQYF. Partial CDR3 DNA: TGTGCCAGCAGTATTGCAGGGGGGTATGAACAGTAC.

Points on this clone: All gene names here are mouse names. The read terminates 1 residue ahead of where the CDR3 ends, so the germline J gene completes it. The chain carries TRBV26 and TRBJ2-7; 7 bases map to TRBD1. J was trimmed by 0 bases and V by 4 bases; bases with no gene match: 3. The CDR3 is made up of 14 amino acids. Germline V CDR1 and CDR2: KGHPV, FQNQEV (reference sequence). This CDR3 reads CASSPGQSSYEQYF. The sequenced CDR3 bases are TGTGCCAGCAGTCCGGGACAGAGCTCCTATGAACAGTAC.

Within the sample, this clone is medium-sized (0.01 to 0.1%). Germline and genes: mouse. The CDR3: CASSLDNSGNTLYF. Partial CDR3 DNA: TGTGCCAGCAGTCTCGACAATTCTGGAAATACGCTCTAT. This sequence joins TRBV26 and TRBJ1-3; D is ambiguous. From the germline J gene comes the end of the CDR3, since the read stops 1 residue before it. Per germline, CDR1 KGHPV and CDR2 FQNQEV (reference sequence). Trimming took off 3 bases at V and 0 bases at J, with 6 bases between the two ends. CDR3 size: 14 residues.